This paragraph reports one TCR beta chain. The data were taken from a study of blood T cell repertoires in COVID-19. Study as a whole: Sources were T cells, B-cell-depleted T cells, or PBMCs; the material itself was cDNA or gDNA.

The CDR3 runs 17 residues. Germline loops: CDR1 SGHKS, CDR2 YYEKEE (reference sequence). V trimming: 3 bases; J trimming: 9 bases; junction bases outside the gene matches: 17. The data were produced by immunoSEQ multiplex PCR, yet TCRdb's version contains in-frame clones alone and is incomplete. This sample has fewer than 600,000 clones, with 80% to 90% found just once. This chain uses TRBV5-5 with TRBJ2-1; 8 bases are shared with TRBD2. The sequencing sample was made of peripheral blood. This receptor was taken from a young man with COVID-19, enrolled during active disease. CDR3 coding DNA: TGTGCCAGCAGCTCGGAGAAGTTTAGCAGCGGGAGAGGTGAGCAGTTCTTC. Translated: CASSSEKFSSGRGEQFF.